Shown below are 25 T cell receptor beta chains from a single sample sequenced in a study of blood T cells in healthy people across ages. A second PCR of about 6 to 12 cycles used a sample-barcoded 5' primer and a J-beta primer mix. A single record per CDR3 protein comes from TCRdb applying MiXCR to the 5' RACE reads. The table has almost 1 million distinct CDR3 sequences, roughly 47% seen once. The specimen sequenced was blood. The receptors were sampled from a woman aged 60-75 years in good health.

This clonotype was observed a handful of times. This chain connects TRBV6-2 or TRBV6-3 to TRBJ2-7, with 9 positions matching TRBD1. The CDR3 length is 16 residues. Germline lookup yields CDR1 MNHEY and CDR2 SVGEGT. The V segment lost 4 bases and the J segment 3 bases; nucleotides outside the gene matches: 10. In nucleotides, the CDR3 is TGTGCCAGCAGTTTCGAAGTTGGGACAGGGATCTACGAGCAGTACTTC. Translating gives CASSFEVGTGIYEQYF.

This chain uses TRBV12-3 or TRBV12-4 with TRBJ2-5; 7 nucleotides match TRBD2. The CDR3 has 13 residues. V lost 1 base to trimming and J lost 11 bases; unmatched junction nucleotides: 7. CDR3 DNA sequence: TGTGCCAGCAGTTTAGAGCGGGACTATGAGCAGTACTTC. Translating gives CASSLERDYEQYF.

The V gene is TRBV5-5, the J gene TRBJ2-3, with D perhaps being TRBD1 or TRBD2 (6 bases each). The CDR3 is made up of 16 amino acids. The V end was cut by 3 bases, the J end by 0 bases, with 14 bases between. Germline assignment: CDR1 SGHKS and CDR2 YYEKEE (reference sequence). CDR3 DNA sequence: TGTGCCAGCAGCTCCACGGGGGCTCCTAGCACAGATACGCAGTATTTT. It yields the protein CASSSTGAPSTDTQYF.

This chain links TRBV29-1 with TRBJ2-7, with 10 bases lining up with TRBD1. This CDR3 spans 14 amino acids. CDR1 SQVTM and CDR2 ANQGSEA come from the germline V gene. With 6 bases clipped from V and 4 bases from J, the junction kept 9 bases outside the gene matches. The CDR3, as DNA: TGCAGCGTGGTTTTGAGGGACAGGGGTTACGAGCAGTACTTC. This encodes CSVVLRDRGYEQYF.

This clonotype was detected a few times. The genes are TRBV20-1 and TRBJ2-7; D may correspond to TRBD1 or TRBD2 (5 bases each). V lost 2 bases, J lost 3 bases, and 11 bases lay in between. CDR3 length equals 13 residues. Per the germline V gene, CDR1 is DFQATT and CDR2 is SNEGSKA (reference sequence). The CDR3 sequence: CSARTPGRYEQYF. CDR3 coding DNA: TGCAGTGCTAGAACCCCGGGACGCTACGAGCAGTACTTC.

A note on this clonotype: A junction end diverges from the germline sequence, so it may reflect a read error. The rearrangement links TRBV14 to TRBJ2-7; the D is unclear. CDR3 length equals 13 residues. From germline, CDR1 is SGHDN and CDR2 FVKESK. The CDR3 nucleotides are TGTGCCTGCAGCCTCCTTAACTCCTACGAGCAGTACTTC. Its protein is CACSLLNSYEQYF. Drawing the rest from reference TRBV14 and TRBJ2-7, the complete variable domain is EAGVTQFPSHSVIEKGQTVTLRCDPISGHDNLYWYRRVMGKEIKFLLHFVKESKQDESGMPNNRFLAERTGGTYSTLKVQPAELEDSGVYFCACSLLNSYEQYFGPGTRLTVT.

The CDR3 loop reads CASSHGLAYYEQYF. Here the CDR3 DNA reads TGCGCCAGCAGCCATGGGCTAGCGTACTACGAGCAGTACTTC. The rearrangement links TRBV4-1 to TRBJ2-4, with D maybe TRBD2 (6 bases). Near its end, the DNA agrees better with TRBJ2-7, so the J call may be wrong. The length of the CDR3 is 14 residues. CDR1 and CDR2 from the germline V gene are MGHRA and YSYEKL.

This clonotype was recorded a few times. The rearrangement links TRBV7-3 to TRBJ1-5; tentative D call: TRBD1 (6 bases). Germline values: CDR1 SGHTA, CDR2 FQGTGA. This CDR3 spans 18 amino acids. The V end was cut by 0 bases, the J end by 2 bases, with 17 bases between. CDR3 protein: CASSLTGGAGRGNQPQHF. CDR3 DNA sequence: TGTGCCAGCAGCTTAACGGGGGGCGCAGGGAGAGGCAATCAGCCCCAGCATTTT.

This clonotype was counted only a few times. The genes are TRBV27 and TRBJ2-7; 12 bases fit TRBD1. There are 18 residues in the CDR3. Per the germline V gene, CDR1 is MNHEY and CDR2 is SMNVEV (reference sequence). With V trimmed by 6 bases and J by 3 bases, 15 bases remained unmatched. The CDR3 DNA reads TGTGCCAGCAGCGGGACAGGGGGCTTCACTAGCGGTCTCTACGAGCAGTACTTC. It is translated as CASSGTGGFTSGLYEQYF.

This sequence joins TRBV20-1 and TRBJ2-5; a possible D gene is TRBD1 (5 bases). Germline assignment: CDR1 DFQATT and CDR2 SNEGSKA (reference sequence). Deletions cut 5 bases from V and 3 bases from J, with 16 bases between. The CDR3 extends over 14 amino acids. CDR3 region: CSASITGQEETQYF. CDR3 nucleotides: TGCAGTGCTTCTATAACCGGACAAGAAGAGACCCAGTACTTC.

The chain has TRBV7-8 and TRBJ2-5; 7 bases fit TRBD2. Trimming at V came to 3 bases and at J to 11 bases, leaving 21 bases not matched to a gene. The CDR3 covers 17 residues. Germline V CDR1 and CDR2: SGHVS, FQNEAQ. Here the CDR3 reads CASSLPATSASYNEQYF. CDR3 DNA: TGTGCCAGCAGCTTGCCGGCCACTAGCGCAAGCTACAATGAGCAGTACTTC.

This chain links TRBV5-1 with TRBJ2-7, with no clear D. With 4 bases removed from V and 4 bases from J, the gap between germline ends came to 18 bases. The CDR3 contains 15 residues. Germline lookup yields CDR1 SGHRS and CDR2 YFSETQ. The CDR3 bases are TGCGCCAGCAGCCTAAGGCCAGGATCATCATACGAGCAGTACTTC. It translates to CASSLRPGSSYEQYF. The entire variable domain, with the rest obtained from reference TRBV5-1 and TRBJ2-7, is as follows: KAGVTQTPRYLIKTRGQQVTLSCSPISGHRSVSWYQQTPGQGLQFLFEYFSETQRNKGNFPGRFSGRQFSNSRSEMNVSTLELGDSALYLCASSLRPGSSYEQYFGPGTRLTVT.

The chain recombines TRBV20-1 with TRBJ2-1; 7 bases align to TRBD2. This CDR3 is 15 amino acids long. V dropped 2 bases and J dropped 8; count of bases not matched to a gene: 12. Germline loops: CDR1 DFQATT, CDR2 SNEGSKA (reference sequence). The CDR3 protein is CSARSLQRGGDEQFF. CDR3 nucleotide sequence: TGCAGTGCTAGATCCCTGCAGCGGGGAGGGGATGAGCAGTTCTTC.

The sample holds a few counts of this clonotype. V usage is TRBV20-1 and J usage is TRBJ2-3; 7 bases line up with TRBD1. V shed 6 bases, J shed 1 base, and the junction held 7 bases outside the gene matches. This CDR3 has 14 amino acids. Germline V lookup: CDR1 DFQATT, CDR2 SNEGSKA (reference sequence). CDR3 bases: TGCAGTGCCTCACAGGGGAAGGGCACAGATACGCAGTATTTT. This sequence encodes CSASQGKGTDTQYF.

This rearrangement joins TRBV4-1 to TRBJ1-1; D gene unclear. Germline V gene lookup returns CDR1 MGHRA and CDR2 YSYEKL. This CDR3 is 12 amino acids long. V was pared by 1 base and J by 7 bases, with 7 bases between. CDR3 sequence: CASSQVLGEAFF. DNA of the CDR3: TGCGCCAGCAGCCAAGTGCTAGGTGAAGCTTTCTTT.

This clonotype occurred a few times. The J gene is TRBJ2-4, the V gene TRBV7-2; D ambiguous. The CDR3 totals 14 residues. The V gene's germline CDR1 is SGHTA and CDR2 FQGNSA. V gave up 5 bases and J gave up 0 bases, with 8 bases separating them. CDR3 DNA sequence: TGTGCCAGCAGCCCCCCCGGAGCCAAAAACATTCAGTACTTC. Translation gives CASSPPGAKNIQYF. The whole variable domain, remainder taken from reference TRBV7-2 and TRBJ2-4, is GAGVSQSPSNKVTEKGKDVELRCDPISGHTALYWYRQSLGQGLEFLIYFQGNSAPDKSGLPSDRFSAERTGGSVSTLTIQRTQQEDSAVYLCASSPPGAKNIQYFGAGTRLSVL.

There are many counts of this clonotype. V usage is TRBV4-1 and J usage is TRBJ2-7; a possible D gene is TRBD2 (6 bases). The V and J ends lost 0 bases and 0 bases respectively, with 6 bases between them. This CDR3 has 14 residues. CDR1 MGHRA and CDR2 YSYEKL come from the germline V gene. Here the CDR3 DNA reads TGCGCCAGCAGCCAAGACGGGGGCTCCTACGAGCAGTACTTC. This gives the protein CASSQDGGSYEQYF.

This rearrangement joins TRBV20-1 to TRBJ2-1; 8 nucleotides match TRBD2. This CDR3 has 13 residues. CDR1 DFQATT and CDR2 SNEGSKA come from the germline V gene (reference sequence). After removal of 5 bases from V and 5 bases from J, the junction contained 5 bases not matched to a gene. CDR3 region: CSAPRLANNEQFF. CDR3 in DNA: TGCAGTGCTCCTAGACTAGCGAACAATGAGCAGTTCTTC.

In this sample, this clonotype turned up a few times. Here the CDR3 reads CASSHPGVSRSTDTQYF. The CDR3 region has the DNA TGTGCCAGCAGCCACCCCGGGGTAAGCCGGAGCACAGATACGCAGTATTTT. The J gene is TRBJ2-3, the V gene TRBV7-2; D possibly corresponds to TRBD2 (5 bases). Germline V gene sequence: CDR1 SGHTA, CDR2 FQGNSA. The length of the CDR3 is 17 residues. V was pared by 5 bases and J by 0 bases, with 18 bases between. The entire variable domain, with the rest obtained from reference TRBV7-2 and TRBJ2-3, is as follows: GAGVSQSPSNKVTEKGKDVELRCDPISGHTALYWYRQSLGQGLEFLIYFQGNSAPDKSGLPSDRFSAERTGGSVSTLTIQRTQQEDSAVYLCASSHPGVSRSTDTQYFGPGTRLTVL.

This clonotype was detected a few times. V and J are TRBV7-2 and TRBJ1-1; a weak D match, TRBD1 (5 bases). V lost 5 bases, J lost 6 bases, and 10 bases lay in between. There are 12 residues in the CDR3. Germline loops: CDR1 SGHTA, CDR2 FQGNSA. The CDR3 protein is CASSPGLAEAFF. Written as DNA, the CDR3 is TGTGCCAGCAGCCCGGGGCTGGCTGAAGCTTTCTTT.

The V and J genes are TRBV28 and TRBJ1-2; 8 positions match TRBD1. V was pared by 2 bases and J by 3 bases, with 5 bases of the junction left unmatched. Germline CDR1 reads MDHEN; CDR2 reads SYDVKM. There are 15 residues in the CDR3. Here the CDR3 DNA reads TGTGCCAGCAGTTTACCAGGGGGCGTAGACTATGGCTACACCTTC. Translation gives CASSLPGGVDYGYTF.

On this clonotype itself: At one end the junction does not follow the germline gene, possibly because of a read error. The chain links TRBV4-2 to TRBJ2-3, with 10 bases aligning to TRBD2. The CDR3 extends over 15 amino acids. Germline V gives CDR1 LGHNA, CDR2 YNFKEQ. CDR3 residues: CASRPEREGLDTRYF. DNA of the CDR3: TGTGCCAGCAGACCCGAGCGGGAGGGCCTTGATACGCGGTATTTT.

The chain recombines TRBV14 with TRBJ2-7; D might be TRBD1 (5 bases). CDR3 size: 13 residues. In germline, CDR1 is SGHDN, CDR2 FVKESK. V was clipped by 2 bases and J by 3 bases, with 8 bases between them. This CDR3 reads CASSQQGFYEQYF. The CDR3 bases are TGTGCCAGCAGCCAACAGGGTTTCTACGAGCAGTACTTC.

J is TRBJ2-3 and V is TRBV28; no firm D call. Germline V lookup: CDR1 MDHEN, CDR2 SYDVKM. This CDR3 comprises 18 residues. V shed 1 base and J shed 2 bases, with 19 bases lying between them. CDR3 sequence reads: CASSLLDPIGGDTDTQYF. CDR3 DNA sequence: TGTGCCAGCAGTTTATTAGACCCGATTGGTGGGGACACAGATACGCAGTATTTT. Full variable domain (missing parts from reference TRBV28 and TRBJ2-3): DVKVTQSSRYLVKRTGEKVFLECVQDMDHENMFWYRQDPGLGLRLIYFSYDVKMKEKGDIPEGYSVSREKKERFSLILESASTNQTSMYLCASSLLDPIGGDTDTQYFGPGTRLTVL.

V usage is TRBV5-1 and J usage is TRBJ2-1, with 8 bases matching TRBD2. This CDR3 has 17 residues. Germline-derived CDR1 and CDR2 are SGHRS and YFSETQ. After removal of 0 bases from V and 1 base from J, the junction contained 6 bases not matched to a gene. The CDR3 nucleotides are TGCGCCAGCAGCTTGGGGCTTAGCGGGAATTCCTACAATGAGCAGTTCTTC. It is translated as CASSLGLSGNSYNEQFF.